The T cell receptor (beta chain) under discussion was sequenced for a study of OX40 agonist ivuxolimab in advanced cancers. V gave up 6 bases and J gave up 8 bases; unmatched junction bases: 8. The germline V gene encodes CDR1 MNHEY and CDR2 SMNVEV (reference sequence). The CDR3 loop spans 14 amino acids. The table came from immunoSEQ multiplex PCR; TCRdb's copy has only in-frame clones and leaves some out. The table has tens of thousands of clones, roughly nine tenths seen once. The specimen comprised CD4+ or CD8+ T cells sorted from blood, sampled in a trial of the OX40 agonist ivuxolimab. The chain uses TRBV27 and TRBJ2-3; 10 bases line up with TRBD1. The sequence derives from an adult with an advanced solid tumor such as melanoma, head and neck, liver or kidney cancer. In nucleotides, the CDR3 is TGTGCCAGCAGGACAGGGGGCGTTTTTGCTACGCAGTATTTT. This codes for CASRTGGVFATQYF.